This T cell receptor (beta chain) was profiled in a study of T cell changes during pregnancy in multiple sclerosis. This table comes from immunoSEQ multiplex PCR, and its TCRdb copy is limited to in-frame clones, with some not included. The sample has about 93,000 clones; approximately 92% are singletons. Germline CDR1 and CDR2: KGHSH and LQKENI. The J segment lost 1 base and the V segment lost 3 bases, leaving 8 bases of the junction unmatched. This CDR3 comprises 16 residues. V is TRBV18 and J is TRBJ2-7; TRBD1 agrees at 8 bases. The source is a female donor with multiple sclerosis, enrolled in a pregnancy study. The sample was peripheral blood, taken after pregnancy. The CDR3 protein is CASSPSGGSISYEQYF. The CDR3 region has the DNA TGTGCCAGCTCACCGTCAGGGGGCAGTATATCCTACGAGCAGTACTTC.